The 13 T cell receptor gamma chains below were found in one sample sequenced in a study of Vδ1+ human thymocytes. Overall study findings and caveats: In the thymus, TRG and TRD repertoires looked highly polyclonal with Gaussian CDR3 lengths.

The template was reverse-transcribed extracted RNA. CDR3 amplicons came from multiplex PCR with pooled V-gene forward and constant-region reverse primers. TCRdb repeated clone calling on the multiplex PCR reads with CATT. The data hold 36,000 or so gamma-chain clones, with over 20% observed a single time. For these TCRs, the target antigens are not known. The sequenced sample was Vdelta1+ gamma-delta thymocytes from the thymus. Noted subset: FACS-sorted CD3+ TCRalphabeta- TCRVdelta1+ TCRVdelta2- thymocytes. These receptors originate from a girl under two years old who had congenital heart surgery.

This clone was seen only a few times. The genes are TRGV9 and TRGJ1 or TRGJ2. The germline gives CDR1 GITISATS, CDR2 ISYDGTV (reference sequence). J lost 3 bases, V lost 2 bases, and 16 bases had no gene match. This CDR3 is 17 amino acids long. The CDR3 is CALWEALIPPGYYKKLF. CDR3 coding DNA: TGTGCCTTGTGGGAGGCGCTGATCCCTCCCGGTTATTATAAGAAACTCTTT.

This clone has only a few counts. A much larger clone differs from this one at a single base, so this may be a read error. The genes are TRGV9 and TRGJ1 or TRGJ2. V was pared by 1 base and J by 4 bases, with 4 bases of the junction left unmatched. The CDR3 is 13 amino acids. Germline V gives CDR1 GITISATS, CDR2 ISYDGTV (reference sequence). The CDR3 here is CALWEVEYYKKLF. The CDR3 coding sequence is TGTGCCTTGTGGGAGGTTGAGTATTATAAGAAACTCTTT.

There are a few counts of this clone. The gene calls are TRGV4 and TRGJ1 or TRGJ2. Germline V lookup: CDR1 EGSTGY, CDR2 YDSYTSSV. Trimming removed 3 bases from V and 0 bases from J; junction bases left unmatched: 20. The CDR3 spans 19 residues. The CDR3 here is CATWDNNPRLKSNYYKKLF. CDR3 nucleotide sequence: TGTGCCACCTGGGATAATAACCCCCGACTTAAGTCGAATTATTATAAGAAACTCTTT.

The chain recombines TRGV3 with TRGJP2. This CDR3 has 14 residues. CDR1 is VTNTFY and CDR2 is YDVSTARD in the germline V gene (reference sequence). V lost 3 bases and J lost 6; bases outside the gene matches: 7. The CDR3 here is CATWDGTGDWIKTF. As DNA, the CDR3 is TGTGCCACCTGGGACGGGACTGGTGATTGGATCAAGACGTTT.

A word on this clone: Other DNA variants within this sample encode the same CDR3. The V call is TRGV8, the J call TRGJ1 or TRGJ2. V lost 4 bases and J lost 9; bases outside the gene matches: 6. Germline loops: CDR1 VENAVY, CDR2 YDSYNSRV. The length of the CDR3 is 11 residues. CDR3 sequence: CATWDRPKKLF. The CDR3 region has the DNA TGTGCCACCTGGGACAGACCTAAGAAACTCTTT.

This clone qualifies as medium-sized (0.01 to 0.1%). The sample has other DNA sequences that encode this CDR3 too. The J gene is TRGJ1 or TRGJ2, the V gene TRGV9. The V gene end was trimmed by 0 bases and the J gene end by 6 bases; junction bases not matched to a gene: 5. CDR1 and CDR2 from the germline V gene are GITISATS and ISYDGTV (reference sequence). There are 13 residues in the CDR3. CDR3 DNA sequence: TGTGCCTTGTGGGAGGTGCAGTCTTATAAGAAACTCTTT. It yields the protein CALWEVQSYKKLF.

This clone appeared a few times. This chain links TRGV4 with TRGJ1 or TRGJ2. Losses at the gene ends were 0 bases for V and 4 bases for J; bases not matched to a gene: 6. This CDR3 region has 14 residues. Germline assignment: CDR1 EGSTGY and CDR2 YDSYTSSV. CDR3 protein: CATWDGLEYYKKLF. DNA for the CDR3: TGTGCCACCTGGGATGGGCTAGAGTATTATAAGAAACTCTTT.

This clone was observed a few times. J is TRGJ1 or TRGJ2 and V is TRGV9. CDR1 is GITISATS and CDR2 is ISYDGTV in the germline V gene (reference sequence). The CDR3 contains 10 residues. J lost 10 bases, V lost 9 bases, and 9 bases had no gene match. The CDR3 nucleotides read TGTGCCTTGAGCTTTCTGAAGAAACTCTTT. It encodes CALSFLKKLF.

Note on this clone: The same CDR3 can be traced to other DNA sequences in this sample. This rearrangement joins TRGV2 to TRGJP2. Germline loops: CDR1 EGSNGY, CDR2 YDSYNSKV. The CDR3 loop spans 15 amino acids. V lost 1 base to trimming and J lost 2 bases; unmatched junction nucleotides: 4. Here the CDR3 reads CATWDGPSSDWIKTF. The CDR3 DNA reads as TGTGCCACCTGGGACGGACCCAGTAGTGATTGGATCAAGACGTTT.

This clone has only a few counts. The V call is TRGV3, the J call TRGJ1 or TRGJ2. This CDR3 is 10 amino acids long. Germline lookup yields CDR1 VTNTFY and CDR2 YDVSTARD (reference sequence). The V gene end was trimmed by 5 bases and the J gene end by 11 bases; junction bases not matched to a gene: 6. CDR3 nucleotides: TGTGCCACCTGGGCAGTAGAGAAACTCTTT. This sequence encodes CATWAVEKLF.

V and J are TRGV4 and TRGJP2. After removal of 6 bases from V and 0 bases from J, the junction contained 4 bases not matched to a gene. The CDR3 consists of 14 residues. In germline, CDR1 is EGSTGY, CDR2 YDSYTSSV. The CDR3 DNA is TGTGCCACCTGGTTTTATAGTAGTGATTGGATCAAGACGTTT. Amino acid sequence: CATWFYSSDWIKTF.

The J gene is TRGJ1 or TRGJ2, the V gene TRGV9. Trimming removed 0 bases from V and 8 bases from J; junction bases left unmatched: 4. The CDR3 totals 12 residues. Per germline, CDR1 GITISATS and CDR2 ISYDGTV (reference sequence). CDR3 sequence (DNA): TGTGCCTTGTGGGAGGTGCAAAATAAGAAACTCTTT. This translates into CALWEVQNKKLF.

The sample holds a few counts of this clone. This chain uses TRGV9 with TRGJP2. Germline CDR1 GITISATS, CDR2 ISYDGTV (reference sequence). J lost 12 bases, V lost 0 bases, and 4 bases had no gene match. This CDR3 has 12 residues. The CDR3 sequence: CALWEVPGIKTF. The DNA of the CDR3 is TGTGCCTTGTGGGAGGTGCCGGGGATCAAGACGTTT.